This record concerns one TCR beta chain sequence. Its antigen is still unknown. Profiling relied on immunoSEQ multiplex PCR, and the TCRdb table lists in-frame clones only, not all of them. The data show about 50,000 clones, 89% seen once. The data belong to a study of CD4+ T cells in melanoma. Study-wide results and limits: Reportedly, melanoma neoantigen-specific CD4+ T cells showed varied differentiation states. A reported correlation linked neoantigen-specific CD4+ T cells to CD8+, macrophage and B cell function.

Trimming shortened V by 2 bases and J by 0 bases, and 20 bases separated the two germline ends. The V gene's germline CDR1 is MNHNS and CDR2 SASEGT. The CDR3 runs 19 residues. The sample consisted of peripheral blood. The chain combines TRBV6-1 with TRBJ1-3; D remains ambiguous. The receptor's source is a human donor with melanoma. This CDR3 is CASSELQLGTSRSGNTIYF. As DNA, the CDR3 is TGTGCCAGCAGTGAACTCCAATTGGGTACAAGCCGCTCTGGAAACACCATATATTTT.